The sequence of this TCR beta chain was determined in a study of CD8+ T cells in alopecia areata. Points from the study as a whole: Lesional scalp exceeded normal scalp in clonality, especially in alopecia totalis/universalis. There were also resident alphabeta T cells of normal skin sequenced in scalp samples.

A note on this clone: What it binds is unknown.

Germline-derived CDR1 and CDR2 are SGHVS and FQNEAQ. This CDR3 has 14 residues. Between the trimmed V and J ends, which lost 4 bases and 2 bases, there was a span of 9 bases. The authors extracted RNA and reverse transcribed it into cDNA as the sequencing template. Repertoires were generated with immunoSEQ multiplex PCR, while TCRdb's copy carries only in-frame clones and drops some. The data contain about 110,000 clones, about 50% of them singletons. Peripheral blood and lesional scalp punch biopsies came from alopecia areata patients. PBMC-derived CD4+ and CD8+ T cells were sorted. The V and J genes are TRBV7-8 and TRBJ1-5, with no clear D. The TCR comes from a human donor with alopecia areata. Material for sequencing was NKG2D-low CD8+ T cells sorted from blood. CDR3: CASSYRTGNQPQHF. In DNA, the CDR3 is TGTGCCAGCAGCTACCGGACGGGCAATCAGCCCCAGCATTTT.